This T cell receptor (beta chain) was identified during a study of graft-versus-host responses after intestinal transplantation. Looking at the study overall: Transplants given to recipients were multivisceral, liver-intestinal, or isolated intestinal. Anti-thymocyte globulin induction, then tacrolimus and steroids for around 3 years, went to all recipients.

With regard to this clone: Its antigen is not identified.

Findings of the study overall: The recipient marrow held GvH clones, and some of them showed up first in ileum or blood. Those patients showing graft-donor T cell macrochimerism displayed high graft-versus-host to host-versus-graft clonal ratios in allografts.

The repertoire was sequenced with immunoSEQ multiplex PCR; TCRdb's copy has only in-frame clones and lacks some. The sample carries roughly 97,000 clones, roughly 91% recorded once. The sequence was collected from a human donor who was the organ donor for an intestinal transplant. The sequencing here drew on unstimulated CD4+ T cells sorted from spleen or lymph node cells, taken before transplant.

CDR3 sequence: CASSSRGLAVYNEQFF. CDR3 DNA sequence: TGTGCCAGCAGTTCGAGGGGACTAGCGGTGTACAATGAGCAGTTCTTC. The chain recombines TRBV27 with TRBJ2-1, with 11 bases aligning to TRBD2. J was trimmed by 4 bases and V by 4 bases; bases with no gene match: 6. CDR3 length: 16 residues. The germline V gene has CDR1 MNHEY and CDR2 SMNVEV (reference sequence).